This record concerns one T cell receptor beta chain sequence. These data belong to a study of blood T cell repertoires in COVID-19. Germline loops: CDR1 GTSNPN, CDR2 SVGIG (reference sequence). CDR3 length: 15 amino acids. Trimming stripped 1 base from V and 1 base from J, with 10 bases between. Profiling relied on immunoSEQ multiplex PCR, and the TCRdb table lists in-frame clones only, not all of them. The sample records around 160,000 clones, approximately 80% being singletons. Sequences were obtained from PBMCs or T cells enriched from blood (not recorded which). This rearrangement joins TRBV30 to TRBJ2-2; D may be TRBD1 (5 bases). The source is a man between 45 and 60 years old who had recovered from COVID-19. This CDR3 reads CAWSELQGNTGELFF. The CDR3 bases are TGTGCCTGGAGTGAACTCCAGGGGAACACCGGGGAGCTGTTTTTT.